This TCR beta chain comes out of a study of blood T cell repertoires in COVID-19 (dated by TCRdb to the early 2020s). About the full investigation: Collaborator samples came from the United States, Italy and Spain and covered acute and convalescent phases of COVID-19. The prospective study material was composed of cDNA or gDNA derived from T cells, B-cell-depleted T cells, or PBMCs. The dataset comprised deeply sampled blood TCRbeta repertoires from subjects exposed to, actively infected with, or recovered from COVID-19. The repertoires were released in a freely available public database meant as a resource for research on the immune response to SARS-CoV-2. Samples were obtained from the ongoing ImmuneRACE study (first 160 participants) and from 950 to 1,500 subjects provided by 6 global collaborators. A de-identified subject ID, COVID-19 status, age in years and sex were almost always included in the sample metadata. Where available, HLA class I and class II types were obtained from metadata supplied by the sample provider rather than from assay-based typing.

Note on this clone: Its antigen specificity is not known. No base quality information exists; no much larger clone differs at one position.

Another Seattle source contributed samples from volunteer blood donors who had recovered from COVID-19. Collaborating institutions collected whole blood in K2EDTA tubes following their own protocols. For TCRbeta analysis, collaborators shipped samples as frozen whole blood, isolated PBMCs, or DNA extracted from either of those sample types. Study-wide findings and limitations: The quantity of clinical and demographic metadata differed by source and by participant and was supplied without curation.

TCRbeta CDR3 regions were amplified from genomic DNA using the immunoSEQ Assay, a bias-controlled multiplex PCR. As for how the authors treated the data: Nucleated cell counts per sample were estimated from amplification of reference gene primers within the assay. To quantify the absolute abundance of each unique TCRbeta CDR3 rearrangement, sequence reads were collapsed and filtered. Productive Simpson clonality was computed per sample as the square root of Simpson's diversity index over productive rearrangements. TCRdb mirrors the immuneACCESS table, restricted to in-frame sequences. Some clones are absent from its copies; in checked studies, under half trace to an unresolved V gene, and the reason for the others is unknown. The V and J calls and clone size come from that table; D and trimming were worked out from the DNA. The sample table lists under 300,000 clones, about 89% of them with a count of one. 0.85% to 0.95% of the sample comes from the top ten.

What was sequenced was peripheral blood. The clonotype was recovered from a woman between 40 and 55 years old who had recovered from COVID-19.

The CDR3 corresponds to CASSPRGPQAFF. The DNA sequence is given as TGTGCCAGCAGCCCCAGGGGGCCGCAAGCTTTCTTT. Rearrangement joined TRBV12-3 or TRBV12-4 to TRBJ1-1; 8 of the junction bases match TRBD1. The CDR3 runs 12 amino acids, cysteine and phenylalanine included. CDR3 DNA is the only sequence kept; it has 36 bases, read in frame from the first base. Trimming takes 6 bases off V and 9 bases off J; junction bases not matched to a gene: 6.